This is a list of T cell receptor beta chains from one sample in a study of CD8+ T cells in alopecia areata. Libraries were prepared by immunoSEQ multiplex PCR; TCRdb keeps only in-frame clonotypes and omits some of them. Of 110,000 to 150,000 clones detected, around three fifths appear once; the ten largest clones hold 5% to 7.5%. The sequencing here drew on CD4+ T cells sorted from blood, taken at week 0. Every receptor here comes from a human donor with alopecia areata. Each CDR3 is given with its conserved first and last residue. D genes are given only for firm matches. Size is omitted from some rows. Given values are once, few, many or a class for expanded clones.

>-|TRBV7-9|TRBJ2-7|-
TGTGCCAGCAGCCAAAGTCCCAGGGCCGAGCAGTACTTC
CASSQSPRAEQYF
>-|TRBV4-3|TRBJ1-1|-
TGCGCCAGCAGCCGAATAGTGAACACTGAAGCTTTCTTT
CASSRIVNTEAFF
>-|TRBV14|TRBJ2-4|TRBD1
TGTGCCAGCAGCCAAGATAAGGGGGCGGTAGCCAAAAACATTCAGTACTTC
CASSQDKGAVAKNIQYF
>-|TRBV7-2|TRBJ2-2|TRBD1
TGTGCCAGCAGCTACTCCGGGACAGGGGGCACCGGGGAGCTGTTTTTT
CASSYSGTGGTGELFF
>few|TRBV10-1|TRBJ2-1|TRBD1
TGCGCCAGCAGTGGGGACAGGGTGGGTGAGCAGTTCTTC
CASSGDRVGEQFF
>-|TRBV15|TRBJ2-3|-
TGTGCCACCAGCTCCCGATGGGATACGCAGTATTTT
CATSSRWDTQYF
>-|TRBV11-2|TRBJ2-1|-
TGTGCCAGCGGCGAGGGCGTCCACAATGAGCAGTTCTTC
CASGEGVHNEQFF
>-|TRBV9|TRBJ1-6|-
TGTGCCAGCAGCGTAACAGGGCCAGGGGTTACCCTCCACTTT
CASSVTGPGVTLHF
>-|TRBV7-9|TRBJ2-5|-
TGTGCCAGCAGCTTAGAGCACGGCGGCCGAGAGACCCAGTACTTC
CASSLEHGGRETQYF
>few|TRBV5-1|TRBJ2-2|-
TGCGCCAGCAGCCCGAGCGGGACCGGGGAGCTGTTTTTT
CASSPSGTGELFF
>-|TRBV4-1|TRBJ2-5|-
TGCGCCAGCCAACGCCGTCCCGCCCGCCAAGAGACCCAGTACTTC
CASQRRPARQETQYF
>-|TRBV30|TRBJ2-2|-
TGTGCCTTCCAGAGGAACACCGGGGAGCTGTTTTTT
CAFQRNTGELFF
>-|TRBV18|TRBJ2-3|-
TGTGCCAGCTCCCCGGCGGCGGATACGCAGTATTTT
CASSPAADTQYF
>-|TRBV11-2|TRBJ2-5|-
TGTGCCAGCAGCTTATCGGGGATGGCGTACTTC
CASSLSGMAYF
>-|TRBV30|TRBJ1-5|-
TGTGCCTGGGAGGGGTTTCAGCCCCAGCATTTT
CAWEGFQPQHF
>-|TRBV9|TRBJ2-1|-
TGTGCCAGCACTCCCACGGGGGCGACCAATGAGCAGTTCTTC
CASTPTGATNEQFF
>-|TRBV29-1|TRBJ2-4|-
TGCAGCGTGAGGGGTGGACCAGCCAAAAACATTCAGTACTTC
CSVRGGPAKNIQYF
>-|TRBV5-1|TRBJ2-7|-
TGCGCCAGCAGCTTGGTTCCTGGGGCCTACGAGCAGTACTTC
CASSLVPGAYEQYF
>few|TRBV30|TRBJ2-5|-
TGTGCCTGGAGTCCCCGGGGCAGGGGACAAGAGACCCAGTACTTC
CAWSPRGRGQETQYF
>-|TRBV19|TRBJ1-1|-
TGTGCCAGTAGTGTTCGGGGGAACACTGAAGCTTTCTTT
CASSVRGNTEAFF
>few|TRBV7-2|TRBJ1-2|TRBD1
TGTGCCAGCAGCCAGGACAGGGTAAACTATGGCTACACCTTC
CASSQDRVNYGYTF
>-|TRBV2|TRBJ2-7|-
TGTGCCAGCAGTCCCGAGGCCTGGGAGCAGTACTTC
CASSPEAWEQYF
>-|TRBV10-2|TRBJ2-5|TRBD2
TGCGCCAGCAGGACTAGCGGGGGAGAGACCCAGTACTTC
CASRTSGGETQYF
>-|TRBV7-2|TRBJ2-7|-
TGTGCCAGCTCACTTAGGGTTGCCGAGCAGTACTTC
CASSLRVAEQYF
>-|TRBV5-4|TRBJ2-5|-
TGTGCCAGCAGCAACCGGGACACCTCAAAAGGGGAGACCCAGTACTTC
CASSNRDTSKGETQYF
>-|TRBV5-6|TRBJ2-3|TRBD1
TGTGCCAGCAGCTTCACAGGGGTTCGGGGCACAGATACGCAGTATTTT
CASSFTGVRGTDTQYF
>-|TRBV7-3|TRBJ2-3|-
TGTGCCAGCAGCCCATACCCTACAGATACGCAGTATTTT
CASSPYPTDTQYF
>few|TRBV30|TRBJ2-7|-
TGTGCCTGGAGTTGGGGGTACGACGAGCAGTACTTC
CAWSWGYDEQYF
>-|TRBV29-1|TRBJ1-3|TRBD1
TGCAGCGCATCCCGACAGGGCGTGGGAGGAAACACCATATATTTT
CSASRQGVGGNTIYF
>few|TRBV30|TRBJ2-5|TRBD2
TGTGCCTGGAGTGTTCTAGCGGACCAAGAGACCCAGTACTTC
CAWSVLADQETQYF
>-|TRBV6-5|TRBJ2-7|-
TGTGCCATCACCCCCGGGCCCCGGTCCAACTACGAGCAGTACTTC
CAITPGPRSNYEQYF
>few|TRBV10-3|TRBJ1-1|-
TGTGCCATCAGTCGCGAAAAGAACACTGAAGCTTTCTTT
CAISREKNTEAFF
>-|TRBV2|TRBJ2-7|-
TGTGCCAGCACCCGTGCAGAGTATTACGAGCAGTACTTC
CASTRAEYYEQYF
>-|TRBV5-6|TRBJ2-6|-
TGTGCCAGCAGCTTGGCCAGGGTCGGGGCCAACGTCCTGACTTTC
CASSLARVGANVLTF
>-|TRBV7-2|TRBJ2-7|TRBD2
TGTGCCAGCAGCACCAGCGGGGGGGACTACGAGCAGTACTTC
CASSTSGGDYEQYF
>-|TRBV7-2|TRBJ2-5|TRBD2
TGTGCCAGCAGCTCCACGACTAGCGGAAAAGAGACCCAGTACTTC
CASSSTTSGKETQYF
>-|TRBV7-9|TRBJ2-5|TRBD1
TGTGCCAGCACCCCTCGAAGAACAGGGGGCAGAGAGACCCAGTACTTC
CASTPRRTGGRETQYF
>-|TRBV2|TRBJ2-7|-
TGTGCCAGCAGTGTCCGGGGCGAGCAGTACTTC
CASSVRGEQYF
>-|TRBV2|TRBJ2-5|TRBD1
TGTGCCAGCTCCGACAGGGTAAACCAAGAGACCCAGTACTTC
CASSDRVNQETQYF
>-|TRBV7-2|TRBJ2-4|-
TGTGCCAGCTCCCTGGGGGCGACCGTAGCCAAAAACATTCAGTACTTC
CASSLGATVAKNIQYF
>few|TRBV6-5|TRBJ1-6|-
TGTGCCAGCAGTTACTCCGGGACTTTCCGAAATTCACCCCTCCACTTT
CASSYSGTFRNSPLHF
>-|TRBV6-5|TRBJ1-3|-
TGTGCCAGCAGCTACCGGCGAGGGACTGGAAACACCATATATTTT
CASSYRRGTGNTIYF
>-|TRBV15|TRBJ2-7|-
TGTGCCACCAGCAGAGATACAGGGTTTGAGCAGTACTTC
CATSRDTGFEQYF
>-|TRBV4-1|TRBJ2-2|TRBD2
TGCGCCAGCAGCCAAGCCATAGCGGGAACGAACACCGGGGAGCTGTTTTTT
CASSQAIAGTNTGELFF
>-|TRBV5-6|TRBJ1-1|-
TGTGCCAGCAGCCGGGGCCGCGCGAACACTGAAGCTTTCTTT
CASSRGRANTEAFF
>-|TRBV29-1|TRBJ2-1|-
TGCAGCGGGGGGCTCGGAGGGGACAATGAGCAGTTCTTC
CSGGLGGDNEQFF
>-|TRBV20-1|TRBJ1-2|-
TGCAGGGGGGTATATGGCTACACCTTC
CRGVYGYTF
>-|TRBV7-9|TRBJ2-7|TRBD1
TGTGCCAGCAGCTACCGGGACAGGGGGCACTACGAGCAGTACTTC
CASSYRDRGHYEQYF
>-|TRBV5-1|TRBJ2-5|TRBD2
TGCGCCAGCAGCCGGGCGGGACTAGCGGTAGAGACCCAGTACTTC
CASSRAGLAVETQYF
>-|TRBV2|TRBJ1-1|TRBD1
TGTGCCAGCAGAGGACAGGGGAACACTGAAGCTTTCTTT
CASRGQGNTEAFF
>-|TRBV7-2|TRBJ2-2|-
TGTGCCAGCAGCTTCTCAGTCAGTACCGGGGAGCTGTTTTTT
CASSFSVSTGELFF
>once|TRBV30|TRBJ1-5|-
TGTGCCTGGAGTGTAAGGGGAGGTTCTAGCCGACAGCCCCAGCATTTT
CAWSVRGGSSRQPQHF
>-|TRBV6-5|TRBJ1-6|-
TGTGCCAGCAGCCTACAGGCAGGGCGAAATTCACCCCTCCACTTT
CASSLQAGRNSPLHF
>-|TRBV25-1|TRBJ1-5|-
TGTGCCAGCAGTGGGAACGTGGTGGGCAATCAGCCCCAGCATTTT
CASSGNVVGNQPQHF
>-|TRBV30|TRBJ2-3|-
TGTGCCTGGAGTCAACTTGGACATACGGGGAACACAGATACGCAGTATTTT
CAWSQLGHTGNTDTQYF